This T cell receptor (beta chain) was identified during a study of identical twins. This clonotype was counted a few times. Its antigen is undetermined. Study-wide points: While abundant cord blood beta clonotypes carried fewer insertions, memory repertoires showed no such pattern. Conclusions rested on cross-sectional statistics rather than following the same donors.

Through template switching, a universal primer site was introduced, and the cDNA contained unique molecular identifiers. MiXCR, run by TCRdb on the 5' RACE reads, gives a single entry per CDR3 protein. The data contain about 550,000 distinct CDR3 sequences, around 20% of them singletons. The same data also contributed to another study, on yellow fever vaccine responses in identical twins. That source reports: Twin vaccine T cell responses reportedly seemed partly convergent, partly personalized.

Sequencing input: CD4+ T cells sorted from blood. This clonotype was sampled from a young woman in good health.

In nucleotides, the CDR3 is TGCAGTGCGCCGAGAGGCGGGAGCAACAATGAGCAGTTCTTC. Translation: CSAPRGGSNNEQFF. This chain uses TRBV20-1 with TRBJ2-1; TRBD2 matches at 7 bases. With 6 bases clipped from V and 5 bases from J, the junction kept 10 bases outside the gene matches. The germline gives CDR1 DFQATT, CDR2 SNEGSKA (reference sequence). The CDR3 is 14 residues long.